This is a list of T cell receptor beta chains from one sample in a study of blood T cell repertoires in COVID-19. Clones were sequenced by immunoSEQ multiplex PCR, and TCRdb holds only the in-frame ones, with some missing. Of some 250,000 clones listed, more than 65% were seen once; the top ten hold approximately 4.8%. Sequenced: peripheral blood. The receptors stem from a man aged 50-59 years with active or convalescent COVID-19. CDR3s include the opening cysteine and the closing phenylalanine or tryptophan. Each record gives: J gene, D gene, clone size, V gene, CDR3 DNA, CDR3 protein. A D gene is named only where the DNA matches it firmly. Clone size is given for some rows only: seen once, a few or many times, or a class if the clone is expanded.

>TRBJ1-4|-|-|TRBV28
TGTGCCAGCAGGGCACCGGGGGTGGTTGAAAAACTGTTTTTT
CASRAPGVVEKLFF
>TRBJ1-5|-|-|TRBV6-2/TRBV6-3
TGTGCCAGCAGTTACTCGATAGAACAGGAAGCAGGTCAGCCCCAGCATTTT
CASSYSIEQEAGQPQHF
>TRBJ1-6|-|-|TRBV27
TGTGCCAGCAGTTTCCCGGGGGGCGCACCCCTCCACTTT
CASSFPGGAPLHF
>TRBJ2-1|TRBD1|-|TRBV9
TGTGCCAGCAGCCTTTATGACAGGGACAATGAGCAGTTCTTC
CASSLYDRDNEQFF
>TRBJ2-7|-|few|TRBV5-1
TGCGCCAGCAGCTTGCAGCCTAGCTCCTACGAGCAGTACTTC
CASSLQPSSYEQYF
>TRBJ2-5|TRBD2|-|TRBV5-4
TGTGCCAGCAGCCTAGCGGGGGGCACTCAGGAGACCCAGTACTTC
CASSLAGGTQETQYF
>TRBJ2-4|-|-|TRBV6-5
TGTGCCAGCATCCGAGGTCCCTCGGGAAACATTCAGTACTTC
CASIRGPSGNIQYF
>TRBJ2-5|-|-|TRBV11-3
TGTGCCAGCGCCACAGGGCCTAGGGGAGAGACCCAGTACTTC
CASATGPRGETQYF
>TRBJ2-2|TRBD2|-|TRBV7-2
TGTGCCAGCAGCCGTAGCGGGGGGGCGGCCGGGGAGCTGTTTTTT
CASSRSGGAAGELFF
>TRBJ2-7|TRBD2|-|TRBV7-3
TGTGCCAGCAGCTTACTAGCGGGGGGAGCCTACGAGCAGTACTTC
CASSLLAGGAYEQYF
>TRBJ2-3|TRBD1|few|TRBV6-5
TGTGCCAGCAGCAGAGGGACAGGGACAGATACGCAGTATTTT
CASSRGTGTDTQYF
>TRBJ2-2|TRBD2|-|TRBV5-5
TGTGCCAGCAGCGGAAGACTAGCGGGGCTCACCGGGGAGCTGTTTTTT
CASSGRLAGLTGELFF
>TRBJ2-7|TRBD1|-|TRBV7-9
TGTGCCAGCAGCAACCCAGGGACAGGGGTCACCTACGAGCAGTACTTC
CASSNPGTGVTYEQYF
>TRBJ1-2|TRBD1|-|TRBV19
TGTGCCAGTAGTACGGGACAGGGTTGGGGCTACACCTTC
CASSTGQGWGYTF
>TRBJ1-3|-|few|TRBV10-3
TGTGCCATCAGCACCGGGACAACTGGAAACACCATATATTTT
CAISTGTTGNTIYF
>TRBJ2-5|-|-|TRBV7-3
TGTGCCAGCACGGAGGGACCAAACAATCAAGAGACCCAGTACTTC
CASTEGPNNQETQYF
>TRBJ2-1|-|-|TRBV29-1
TGCAGCGCATGGGGCGCCCGAAGTAGCGGCAATGAGCAGTTCTTC
CSAWGARSSGNEQFF
>TRBJ1-1|TRBD1|-|TRBV3-1/TRBV3-2
TGTGCCAGCAGGAACCAGGGGGCAGAAGCTTTCTTT
CASRNQGAEAFF
>TRBJ1-2|-|-|TRBV19
TGTGCCAGTAGAACGACAGGATTCAGTAGCTACACCTTC
CASRTTGFSSYTF
>TRBJ2-5|-|-|TRBV9
TGTGCCAGCAGCCCCAGGGAAGGGGGGGGCTGGGAGACCCAGTACTTC
CASSPREGGGWETQYF
>TRBJ1-5|TRBD1|-|TRBV30
TGTGCCTGGAGTGGGCGGACAGGGATTAGCAATCAGCCCCAGCATTTT
CAWSGRTGISNQPQHF
>TRBJ2-7|-|few|TRBV9
TGTGCCAGCAGCACCTCCGGGACAAGTGGTCACGAGCAGTACTTC
CASSTSGTSGHEQYF
>TRBJ1-1|-|-|TRBV6-1
TGTGCCAGCAGTGAAGGTCCAGGGTTGAACACTGAAGCTTTCTTT
CASSEGPGLNTEAFF
>TRBJ1-1|TRBD1|-|TRBV5-1
TGCGCCAGCAGCGCTGACGGGACAGCCAAAGCTTTCTTT
CASSADGTAKAFF
>TRBJ2-2|-|-|TRBV3-1/TRBV3-2
TGTGCCAGCAGCCAAGGGGGGGGCAGCGGGGAGCTGTTTTTT
CASSQGGGSGELFF
>TRBJ1-1|-|-|TRBV5-8
TGTGCCAGCAGCGGTGTCAGAGGTAAAGCTTTCTTT
CASSGVRGKAFF
>TRBJ1-1|-|-|TRBV12-3/TRBV12-4
TGTGCCAGCAGTTTAGAAAGGGACTCTGAAGCTTTCTTT
CASSLERDSEAFF
>TRBJ2-1|TRBD2|-|TRBV9
TGTGCCAGCAGCCCCTTGGGACTAGCGGGGGGGGCCGGTTACAATGAGCAGTTCTTC
CASSPLGLAGGAGYNEQFF
>TRBJ2-7|-|-|TRBV7-9
TGTGCCAGCAGCTTAGGAGGGGGCGAGCAGTACTTC
CASSLGGGEQYF
>TRBJ2-5|-|once|TRBV9
TGTGCCAGCAGCGTAGGGTCAATTGGGAGGGAGACCCAGTACTTC
CASSVGSIGRETQYF
>TRBJ1-4|TRBD1|few|TRBV4-1
TGCGCCAGCAGCCAGGGGACAGTCGCAACTAATGAAAAACTGTTTTTT
CASSQGTVATNEKLFF
>TRBJ1-1|-|-|TRBV5-1
TGCGCCAGCAGCGGTGGGGCGGGGGGACTGAACACTGAAGCTTTCTTT
CASSGGAGGLNTEAFF
>TRBJ1-4|-|once|TRBV12-3/TRBV12-4
TGTGCCAGCAGTTTAAACAGGGAAGAAAAACTGTTTTTT
CASSLNREEKLFF
>TRBJ1-2|TRBD1|-|TRBV3-1/TRBV3-2
TGTGCCAGCAGCCTTAAGTTTCTAGAACCGGGACAGAGGGCTGTGATTGGCTACACCTTC
CASSLKFLEPGQRAVIGYTF
>TRBJ2-2|TRBD2|-|TRBV7-8
TGTGCCAGCAGCTCCATAGCAGGACTAGCGGCCGGGGAGCTGTTTTTT
CASSSIAGLAAGELFF
>TRBJ2-7|-|-|TRBV30
TGTGCCTGGAGTGTACAGGGCAGGGTGGGCTACGAGCAGTACTTC
CAWSVQGRVGYEQYF
>TRBJ2-7|TRBD1|-|TRBV4-2
TGTGCCAGCAGCCAAACCGGGACAGGTACCTACGAGCAGTACTTC
CASSQTGTGTYEQYF
>TRBJ2-3|-|-|TRBV3-1/TRBV3-2
TGTGCCAGCAGCCAAGTAGAAGGGAGGGATACGCAGTATTTT
CASSQVEGRDTQYF
>TRBJ1-2|TRBD1|-|TRBV5-1
TGCGCCAGCACGGACAGGGCGGGCGGCTACACCTTC
CASTDRAGGYTF
>TRBJ2-3|-|-|TRBV5-1
TGCGCCAGCAGCTCCACCTCCGGGTCCGGCACAGATACGCAGTATTTT
CASSSTSGSGTDTQYF